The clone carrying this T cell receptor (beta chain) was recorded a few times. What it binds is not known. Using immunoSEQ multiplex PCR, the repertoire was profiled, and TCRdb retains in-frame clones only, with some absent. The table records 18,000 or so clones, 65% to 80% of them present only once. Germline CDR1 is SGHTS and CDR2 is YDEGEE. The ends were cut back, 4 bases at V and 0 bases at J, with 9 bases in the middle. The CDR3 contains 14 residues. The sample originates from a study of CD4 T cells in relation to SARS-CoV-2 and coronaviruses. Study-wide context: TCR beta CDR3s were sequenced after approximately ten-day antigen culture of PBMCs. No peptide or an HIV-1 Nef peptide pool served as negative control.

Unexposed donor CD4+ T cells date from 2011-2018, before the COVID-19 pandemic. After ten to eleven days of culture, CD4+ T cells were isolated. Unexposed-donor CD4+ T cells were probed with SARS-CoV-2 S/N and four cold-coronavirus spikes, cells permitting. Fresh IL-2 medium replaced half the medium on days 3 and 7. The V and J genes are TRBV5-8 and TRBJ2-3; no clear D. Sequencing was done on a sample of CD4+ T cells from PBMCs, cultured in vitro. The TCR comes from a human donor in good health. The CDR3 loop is CASSPHRSTDTQYF. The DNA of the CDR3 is TGTGCCAGCAGCCCACATCGGAGCACAGATACGCAGTATTTT.